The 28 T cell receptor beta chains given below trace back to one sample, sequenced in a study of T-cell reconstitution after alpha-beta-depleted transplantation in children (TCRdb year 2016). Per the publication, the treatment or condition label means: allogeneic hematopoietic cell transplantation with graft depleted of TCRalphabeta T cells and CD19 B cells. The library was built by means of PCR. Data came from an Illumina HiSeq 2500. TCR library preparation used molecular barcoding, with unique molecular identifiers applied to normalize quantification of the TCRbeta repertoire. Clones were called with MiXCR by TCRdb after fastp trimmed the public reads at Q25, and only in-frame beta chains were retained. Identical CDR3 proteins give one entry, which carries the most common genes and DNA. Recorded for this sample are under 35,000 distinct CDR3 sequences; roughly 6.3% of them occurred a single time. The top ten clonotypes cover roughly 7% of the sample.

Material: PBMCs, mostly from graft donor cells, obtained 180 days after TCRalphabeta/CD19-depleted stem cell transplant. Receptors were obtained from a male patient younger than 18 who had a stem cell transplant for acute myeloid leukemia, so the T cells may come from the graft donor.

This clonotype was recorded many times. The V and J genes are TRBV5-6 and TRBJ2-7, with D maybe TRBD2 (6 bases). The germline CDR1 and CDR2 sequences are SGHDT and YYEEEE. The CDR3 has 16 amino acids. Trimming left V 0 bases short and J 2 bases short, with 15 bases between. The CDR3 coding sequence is TGTGCCAGCAGCTTGGTTGGAGGGAGTAACGCCTACGAGCAGTACGTC. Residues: CASSLVGGSNAYEQYV.

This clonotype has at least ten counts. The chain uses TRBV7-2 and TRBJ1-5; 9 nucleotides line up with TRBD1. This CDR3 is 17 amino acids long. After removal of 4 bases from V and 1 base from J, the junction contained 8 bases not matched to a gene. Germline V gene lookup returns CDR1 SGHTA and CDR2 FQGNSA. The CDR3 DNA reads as TGTGCCAGCAGCTGGGGGGGACAGGGCCTGAGCAATCAGCCCCAGCATTTT. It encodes CASSWGGQGLSNQPQHF.

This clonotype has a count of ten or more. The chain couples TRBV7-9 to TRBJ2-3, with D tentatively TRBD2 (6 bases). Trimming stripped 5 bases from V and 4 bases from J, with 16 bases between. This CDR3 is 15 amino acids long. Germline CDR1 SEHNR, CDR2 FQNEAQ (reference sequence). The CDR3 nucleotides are TGTGCCAGCAGCCGTGTCGGGGGATTGGCAGATACGCAGTATTTT. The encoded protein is CASSRVGGLADTQYF.

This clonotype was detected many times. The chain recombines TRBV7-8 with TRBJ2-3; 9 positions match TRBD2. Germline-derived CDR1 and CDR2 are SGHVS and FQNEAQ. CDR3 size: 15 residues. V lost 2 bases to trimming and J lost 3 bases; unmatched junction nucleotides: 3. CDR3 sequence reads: CASSLWREGTDTQYF. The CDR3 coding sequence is TGTGCCAGCAGCTTATGGCGGGAGGGGACAGATACGCAGTATTTT. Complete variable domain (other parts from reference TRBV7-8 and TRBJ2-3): GAGVSQSPRYKVAKRGQDVALRCDPISGHVSLFWYQQALGQGPEFLTYFQNEAQLDKSGLPSDRFFAERPEGSVSTLKIQRTQQEDSAVYLCASSLWREGTDTQYFGPGTRLTVL.

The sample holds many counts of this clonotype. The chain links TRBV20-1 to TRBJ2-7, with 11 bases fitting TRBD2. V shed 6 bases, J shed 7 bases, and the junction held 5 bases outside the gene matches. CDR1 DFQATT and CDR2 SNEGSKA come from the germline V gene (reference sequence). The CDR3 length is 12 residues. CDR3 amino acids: CSATRLAGEQYF. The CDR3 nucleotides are TGCAGTGCCACCCGACTAGCGGGGGAGCAGTACTTC.

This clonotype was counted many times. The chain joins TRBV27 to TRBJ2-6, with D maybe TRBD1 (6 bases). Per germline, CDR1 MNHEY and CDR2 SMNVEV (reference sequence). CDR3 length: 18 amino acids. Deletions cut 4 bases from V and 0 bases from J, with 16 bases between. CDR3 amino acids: CASSSFRGPFSGANVLTF. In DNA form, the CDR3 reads TGTGCCAGCAGTTCTTTCAGGGGACCATTCTCTGGGGCCAACGTCCTGACTTTC.

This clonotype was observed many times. CDR3 loop: CSALLGGFATNQPQHF. The CDR3 DNA reads as TGCAGTGCTTTACTGGGGGGTTTTGCCACCAATCAGCCCCAGCATTTT. The chain recombines TRBV20-1 with TRBJ1-5; TRBD1 is a possible D gene (5 bases). Germline V gene data show CDR1 as DFQATT and CDR2 as SNEGSKA (reference sequence). The CDR3 is 16 amino acids. Between the trimmed V and J ends, which lost 5 bases and 3 bases, there was a span of 20 bases.

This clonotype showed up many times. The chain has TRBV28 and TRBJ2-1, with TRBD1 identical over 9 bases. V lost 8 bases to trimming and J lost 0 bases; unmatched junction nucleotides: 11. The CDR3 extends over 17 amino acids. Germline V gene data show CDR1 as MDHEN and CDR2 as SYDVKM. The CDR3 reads CASQDRGGLSSYNEQFF. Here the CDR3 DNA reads TGTGCCAGCCAGGACAGGGGAGGGTTAAGCTCCTACAATGAGCAGTTCTTC. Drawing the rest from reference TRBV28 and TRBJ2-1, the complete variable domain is DVKVTQSSRYLVKRTGEKVFLECVQDMDHENMFWYRQDPGLGLRLIYFSYDVKMKEKGDIPEGYSVSREKKERFSLILESASTNQTSMYLCASQDRGGLSSYNEQFFGPGTRLTVL.

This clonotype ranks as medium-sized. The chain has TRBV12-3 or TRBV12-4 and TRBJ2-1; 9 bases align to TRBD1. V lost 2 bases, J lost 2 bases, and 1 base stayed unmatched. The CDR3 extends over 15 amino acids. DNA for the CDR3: TGTGCCAGCAGTTTAACAGGGGGCCCCTACAATGAGCAGTTCTTC. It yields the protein CASSLTGGPYNEQFF.

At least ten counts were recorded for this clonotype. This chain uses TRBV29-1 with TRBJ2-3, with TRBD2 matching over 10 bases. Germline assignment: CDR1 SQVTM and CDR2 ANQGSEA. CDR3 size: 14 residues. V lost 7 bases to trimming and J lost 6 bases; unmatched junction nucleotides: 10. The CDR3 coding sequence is TGCAGCGCTGGGAAACTAGCGGGATTTGATACGCAGTATTTT. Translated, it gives CSAGKLAGFDTQYF.

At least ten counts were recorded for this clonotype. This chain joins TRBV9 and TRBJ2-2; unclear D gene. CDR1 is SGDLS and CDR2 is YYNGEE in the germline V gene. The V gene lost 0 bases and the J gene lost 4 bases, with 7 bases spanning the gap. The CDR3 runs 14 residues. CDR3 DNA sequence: TGTGCCAGCAGCGTAGCTAAGGGCACCGGGGAGCTGTTTTTT. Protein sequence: CASSVAKGTGELFF.

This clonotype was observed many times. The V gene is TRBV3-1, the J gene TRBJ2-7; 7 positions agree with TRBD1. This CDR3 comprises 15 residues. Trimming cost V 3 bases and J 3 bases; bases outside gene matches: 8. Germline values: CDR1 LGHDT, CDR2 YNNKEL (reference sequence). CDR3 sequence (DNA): TGTGCCAGCAGCCAGGTTTACAGGGGAGACTACGAGCAGTACTTC. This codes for CASSQVYRGDYEQYF.

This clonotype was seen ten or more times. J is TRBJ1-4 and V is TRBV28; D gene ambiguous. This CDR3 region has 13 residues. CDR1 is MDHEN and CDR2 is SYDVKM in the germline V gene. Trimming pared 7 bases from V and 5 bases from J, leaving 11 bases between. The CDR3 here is CASTYRANEKLFF. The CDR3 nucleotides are TGTGCCAGCACGTATCGAGCGAATGAAAAACTGTTTTTT. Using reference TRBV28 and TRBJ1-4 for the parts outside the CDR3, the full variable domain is DVKVTQSSRYLVKRTGEKVFLECVQDMDHENMFWYRQDPGLGLRLIYFSYDVKMKEKGDIPEGYSVSREKKERFSLILESASTNQTSMYLCASTYRANEKLFFGSGTQLSVL.

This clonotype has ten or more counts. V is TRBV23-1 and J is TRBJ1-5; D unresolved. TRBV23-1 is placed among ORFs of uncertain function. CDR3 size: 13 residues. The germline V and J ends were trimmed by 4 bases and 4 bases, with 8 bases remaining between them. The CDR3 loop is CASSPRSNQPQHF. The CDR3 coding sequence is TGCGCCAGCAGTCCCCGATCGAATCAGCCCCAGCATTTT.

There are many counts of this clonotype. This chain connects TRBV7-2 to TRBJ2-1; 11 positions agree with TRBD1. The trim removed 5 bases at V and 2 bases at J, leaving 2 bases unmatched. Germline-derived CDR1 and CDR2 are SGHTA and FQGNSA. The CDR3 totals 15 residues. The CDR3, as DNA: TGTGCCAGCAGCCAGGGACAGGGGGCCTACAATGAGCAGTTCTTC. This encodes CASSQGQGAYNEQFF.

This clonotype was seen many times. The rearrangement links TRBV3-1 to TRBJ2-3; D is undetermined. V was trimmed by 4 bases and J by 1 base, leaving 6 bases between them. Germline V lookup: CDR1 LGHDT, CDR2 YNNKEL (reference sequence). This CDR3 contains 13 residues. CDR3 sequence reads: CASSLSGTDTQYF. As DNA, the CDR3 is TGTGCCAGCAGCCTCAGTGGCACAGATACGCAGTATTTT.

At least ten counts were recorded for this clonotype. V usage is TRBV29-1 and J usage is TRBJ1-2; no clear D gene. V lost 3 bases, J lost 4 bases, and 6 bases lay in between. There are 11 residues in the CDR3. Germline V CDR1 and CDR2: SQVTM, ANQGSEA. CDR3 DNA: TGCAGCGTTGATCTCAGCTATGGCTACACCTTC. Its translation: CSVDLSYGYTF.

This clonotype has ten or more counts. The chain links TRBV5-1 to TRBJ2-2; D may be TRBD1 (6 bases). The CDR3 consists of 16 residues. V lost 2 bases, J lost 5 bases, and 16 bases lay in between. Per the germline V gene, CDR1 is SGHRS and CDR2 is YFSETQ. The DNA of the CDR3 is TGCGCCAGCAGCTTACAGGGACCCCCGCGAACCGGGGAGCTGTTTTTT. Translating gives CASSLQGPPRTGELFF.

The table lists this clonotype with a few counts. The CDR3 nucleotides read TGTGCCAGTAGTATTCTCCAGGGGACAATCTACGAGCAGTACTTC. It translates to CASSILQGTIYEQYF. This sequence joins TRBV19 and TRBJ2-7; D is possibly TRBD1 (6 bases). V was cut by 3 bases and J by 3 bases, with 15 bases left in between. There are 15 residues in the CDR3. Germline CDR1 LNHDA, CDR2 SQIVND (reference sequence).

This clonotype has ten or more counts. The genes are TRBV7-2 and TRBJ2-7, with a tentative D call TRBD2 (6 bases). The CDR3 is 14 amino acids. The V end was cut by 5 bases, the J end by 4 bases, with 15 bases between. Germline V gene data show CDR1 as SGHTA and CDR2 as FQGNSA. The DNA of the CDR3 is TGTGCCAGCAGCCCCGGCCCAGGGAGGTACGAGCAGTACGTC. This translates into CASSPGPGRYEQYV.

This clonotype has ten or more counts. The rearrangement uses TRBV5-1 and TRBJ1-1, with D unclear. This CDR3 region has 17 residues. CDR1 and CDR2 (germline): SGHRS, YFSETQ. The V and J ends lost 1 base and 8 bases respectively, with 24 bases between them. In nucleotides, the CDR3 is TGCGCCAGCAGCTTGCCGAATGGGTTAAGTGGAGTTGCGGAAGCTTTCTTT. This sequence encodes CASSLPNGLSGVAEAFF.

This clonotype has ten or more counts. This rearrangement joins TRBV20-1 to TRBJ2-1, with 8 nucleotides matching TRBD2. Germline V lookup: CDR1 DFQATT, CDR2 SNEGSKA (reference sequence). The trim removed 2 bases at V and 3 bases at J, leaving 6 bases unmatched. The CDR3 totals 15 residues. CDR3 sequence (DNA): TGCAGTGCTAGACCCAGCGGGAGCATCTACAATGAGCAGTTCTTC. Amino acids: CSARPSGSIYNEQFF.

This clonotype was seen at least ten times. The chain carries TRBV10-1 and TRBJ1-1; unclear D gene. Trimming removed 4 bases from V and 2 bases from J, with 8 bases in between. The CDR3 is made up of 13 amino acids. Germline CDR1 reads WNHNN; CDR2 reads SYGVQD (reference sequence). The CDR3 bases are TGCGCCAGCAGTGCGACCTTCAACACTGAAGCTTTCTTT. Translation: CASSATFNTEAFF.

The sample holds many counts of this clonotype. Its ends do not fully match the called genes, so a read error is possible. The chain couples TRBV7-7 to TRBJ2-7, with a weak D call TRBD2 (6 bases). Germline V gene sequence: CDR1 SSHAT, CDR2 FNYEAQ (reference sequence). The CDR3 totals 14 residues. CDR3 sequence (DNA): TGTGCTAGCAGCTTAGCGGAGAAGGCCTACGAGCAGTACTTC. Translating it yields CASSLAEKAYEQYF.

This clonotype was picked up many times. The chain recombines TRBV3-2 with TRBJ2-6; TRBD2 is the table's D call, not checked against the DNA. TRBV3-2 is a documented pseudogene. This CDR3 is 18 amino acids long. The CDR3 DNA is TGTGCCAGCAGCCAATCAGGTAGCGGGAGAACTGGGGCCAACGTCCTGACTTTC. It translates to CASSQSGSGRTGANVLTF.

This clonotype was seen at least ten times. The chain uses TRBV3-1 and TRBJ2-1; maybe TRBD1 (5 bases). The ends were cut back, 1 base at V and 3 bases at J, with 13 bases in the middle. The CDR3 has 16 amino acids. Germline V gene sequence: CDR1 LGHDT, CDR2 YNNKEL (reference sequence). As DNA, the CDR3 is TGTGCCAGCAGCCAAGTGGTAGGGGTGGGCTACAATGAGCAGTTCTTC. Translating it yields CASSQVVGVGYNEQFF.

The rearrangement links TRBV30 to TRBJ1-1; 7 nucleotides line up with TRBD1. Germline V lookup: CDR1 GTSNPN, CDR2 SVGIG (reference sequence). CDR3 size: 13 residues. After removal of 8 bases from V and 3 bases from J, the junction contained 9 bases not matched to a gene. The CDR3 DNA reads TGTGCCGGACGGACAGGTAGGGACACTGAAGCTTTCTTT. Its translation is CAGRTGRDTEAFF.

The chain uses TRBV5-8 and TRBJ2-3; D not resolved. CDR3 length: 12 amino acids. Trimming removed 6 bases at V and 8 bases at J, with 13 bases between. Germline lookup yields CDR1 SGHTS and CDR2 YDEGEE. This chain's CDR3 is CASNISPGTQYF. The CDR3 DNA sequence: TGTGCCAGCAACATTTCCCCGGGTACGCAGTATTTT.